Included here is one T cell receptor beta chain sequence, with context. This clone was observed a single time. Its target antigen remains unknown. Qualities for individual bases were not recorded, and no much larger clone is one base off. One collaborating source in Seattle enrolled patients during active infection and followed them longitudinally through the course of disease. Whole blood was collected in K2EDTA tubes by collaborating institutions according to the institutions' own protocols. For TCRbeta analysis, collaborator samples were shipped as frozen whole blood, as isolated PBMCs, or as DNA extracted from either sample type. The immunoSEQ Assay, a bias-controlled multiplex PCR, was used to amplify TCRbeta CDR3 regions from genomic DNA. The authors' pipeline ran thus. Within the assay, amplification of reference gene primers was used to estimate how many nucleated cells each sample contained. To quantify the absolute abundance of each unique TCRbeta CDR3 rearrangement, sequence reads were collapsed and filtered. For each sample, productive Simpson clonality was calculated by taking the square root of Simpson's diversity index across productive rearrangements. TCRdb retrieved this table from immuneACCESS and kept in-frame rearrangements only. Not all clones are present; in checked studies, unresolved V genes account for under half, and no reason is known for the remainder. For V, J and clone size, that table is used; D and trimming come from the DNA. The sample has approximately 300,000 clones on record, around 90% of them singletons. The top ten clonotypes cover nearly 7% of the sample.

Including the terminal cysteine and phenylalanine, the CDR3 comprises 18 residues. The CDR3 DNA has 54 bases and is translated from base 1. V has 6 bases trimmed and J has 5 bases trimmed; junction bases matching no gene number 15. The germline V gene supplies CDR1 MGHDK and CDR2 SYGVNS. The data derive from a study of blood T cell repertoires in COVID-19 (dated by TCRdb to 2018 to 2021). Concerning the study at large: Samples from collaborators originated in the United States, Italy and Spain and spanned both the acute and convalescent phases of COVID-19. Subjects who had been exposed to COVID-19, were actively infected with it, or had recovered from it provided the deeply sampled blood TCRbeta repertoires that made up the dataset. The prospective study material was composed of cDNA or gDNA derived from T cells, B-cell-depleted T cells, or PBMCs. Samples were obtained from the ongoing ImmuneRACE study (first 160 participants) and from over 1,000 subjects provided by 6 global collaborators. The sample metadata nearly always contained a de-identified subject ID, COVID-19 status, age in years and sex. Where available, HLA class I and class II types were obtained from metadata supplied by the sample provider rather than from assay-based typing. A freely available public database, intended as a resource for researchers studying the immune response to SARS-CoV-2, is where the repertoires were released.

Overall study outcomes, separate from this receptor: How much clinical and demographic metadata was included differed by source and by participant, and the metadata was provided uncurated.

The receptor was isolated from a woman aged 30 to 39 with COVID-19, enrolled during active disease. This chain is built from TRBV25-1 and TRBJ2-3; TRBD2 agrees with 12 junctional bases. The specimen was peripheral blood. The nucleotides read TGTGCCAGCAGCCCCCTCGGACTAGCGGGGATTGAAGGAGATACGCAGTATTTT. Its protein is CASSPLGLAGIEGDTQYF.